This section outlines one TCR beta chain sequence together with its context. What it recognizes is unknown. This CDR3 is built from 16 residues. Deletions cut 6 bases from V and 10 bases from J, with 22 bases between. CDR1 is MNHEY and CDR2 is SMNVEV in the germline V gene (reference sequence). This sample stems from a study of cytomegalovirus exposure and HLA in healthy donors. Study results and caveats: Later on, analysis showed that most CMV-associated TCR beta chains appeared to be HLA-restricted.

PCR primers comprised 60 Vbeta and 13 Jbeta primers. Using immunoSEQ multiplex PCR, the repertoire was profiled, and TCRdb retains in-frame clones only, with some absent. The repertoire holds 130,000 to 150,000 clones, more than 75% seen once, with 4.5% to 6.5% in the top ten. Sequencing was carried out using PBMCs. This chain connects TRBV27 to TRBJ1-6; a possible D gene is TRBD1 (5 bases). The sequence was obtained from a male donor in good health and CMV-seronegative. The CDR3 is CASSFKGPLAGSPLHF. For the CDR3, the DNA is TGTGCCAGCAGCTTTAAGGGGCCTCTCGCCGGGTCACCCCTCCACTTT.